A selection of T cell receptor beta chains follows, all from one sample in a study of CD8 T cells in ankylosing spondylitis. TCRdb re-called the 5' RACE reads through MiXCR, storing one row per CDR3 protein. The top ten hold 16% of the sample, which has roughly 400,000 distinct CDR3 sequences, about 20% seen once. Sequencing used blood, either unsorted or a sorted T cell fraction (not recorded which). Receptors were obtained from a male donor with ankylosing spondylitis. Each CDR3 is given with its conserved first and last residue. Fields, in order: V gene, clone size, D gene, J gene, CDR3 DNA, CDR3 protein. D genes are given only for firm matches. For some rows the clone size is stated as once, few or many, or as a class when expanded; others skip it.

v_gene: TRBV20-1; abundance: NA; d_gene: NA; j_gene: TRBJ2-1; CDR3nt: TGCAGTGCTAGAGATTGGGCCATTTTCAATGAGCAGTTCTTC; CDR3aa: CSARDWAIFNEQFF
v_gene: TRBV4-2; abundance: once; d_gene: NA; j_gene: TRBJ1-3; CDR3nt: TGTGCCAGCAGCCACTTAGGCCCAGATGTCCTCTCTGGAAACACCATATATTTT; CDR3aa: CASSHLGPDVLSGNTIYF
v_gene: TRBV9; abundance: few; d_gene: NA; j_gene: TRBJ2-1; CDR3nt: TGTGCCAGCAGCGTAGGAGATCTAAACCATGAGCAGTTCTTC; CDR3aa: CASSVGDLNHEQFF
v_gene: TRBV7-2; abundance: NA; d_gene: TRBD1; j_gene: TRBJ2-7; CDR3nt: TGTGCCAGCAGCTTATTCCCTGGACAGGGTATACACGAGCAGTACTTC; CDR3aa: CASSLFPGQGIHEQYF
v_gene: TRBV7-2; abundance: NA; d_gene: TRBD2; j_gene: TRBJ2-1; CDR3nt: TGTGCCAGCAGCGCGGGGGGATTAGAGTACAATGAGCAGTTCTTC; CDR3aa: CASSAGGLEYNEQFF
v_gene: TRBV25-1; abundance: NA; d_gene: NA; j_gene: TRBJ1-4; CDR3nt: TGTGCCAGCAGTGAATATCTCGGCGACAGGATGAATGAAAAACTGTTTTTT; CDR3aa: CASSEYLGDRMNEKLFF
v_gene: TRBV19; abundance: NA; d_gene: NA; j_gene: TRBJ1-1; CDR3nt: TGTGCCAGTAGCCGGAGGGGGGTGAACACTGAAGCTTTCTTT; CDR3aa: CASSRRGVNTEAFF
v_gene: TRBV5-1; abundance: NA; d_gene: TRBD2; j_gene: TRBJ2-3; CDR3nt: TGCGCCAGCACCTCTAGCGGCCTTGTCCCGGCAGATACGCAGTATTTT; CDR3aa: CASTSSGLVPADTQYF
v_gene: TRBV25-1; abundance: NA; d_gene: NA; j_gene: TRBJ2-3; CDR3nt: TGTGCCAGCAGTGAACGCTCAGGGGGGACCGGCACAGATACGCAGTATTTT; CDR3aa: CASSERSGGTGTDTQYF
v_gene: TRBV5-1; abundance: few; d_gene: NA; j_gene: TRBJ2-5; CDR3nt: TGCGCCAGCAGCTTGGCTAAAAAGGAGACCCAGTACTTC; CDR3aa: CASSLAKKETQYF
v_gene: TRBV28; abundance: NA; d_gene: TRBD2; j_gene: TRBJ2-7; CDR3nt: TGTGCCAGCAGTTCCTTCCATAGCGGGAGAAAGGTTAGCCCCTACGAGCAGTACTTC; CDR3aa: CASSSFHSGRKVSPYEQYF
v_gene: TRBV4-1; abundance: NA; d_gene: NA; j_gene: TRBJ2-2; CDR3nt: TGCGCCAGCAGCGTCAATTTCCGGGCCACTACCGCCACCGGGGAGCTGTTTTTT; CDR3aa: CASSVNFRATTATGELFF
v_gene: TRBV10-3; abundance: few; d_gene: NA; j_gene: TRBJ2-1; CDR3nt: TGTGCCATCAGGGACCGGTTGGCACCCTACAATGAGCAGTTCTTC; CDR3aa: CAIRDRLAPYNEQFF
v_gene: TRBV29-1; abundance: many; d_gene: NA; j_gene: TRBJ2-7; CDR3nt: TGCAGCGTTGTGACACCCTACGAGCAGTACTTC; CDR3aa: CSVVTPYEQYF
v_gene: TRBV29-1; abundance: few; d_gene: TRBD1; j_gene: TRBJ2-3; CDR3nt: TGCAGCGTTGAAGACGGACAGGGTCTGGATACGCAGTATTTT; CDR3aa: CSVEDGQGLDTQYF
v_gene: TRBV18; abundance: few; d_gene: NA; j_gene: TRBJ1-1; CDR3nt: TGTGCCAGCTCACCCCCACCTCGGTTTCCAGCTTTCTTT; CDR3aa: CASSPPPRFPAFF
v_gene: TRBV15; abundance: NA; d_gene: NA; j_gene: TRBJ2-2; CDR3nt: TGTGCCACCAGCAGAGTGTACACCGGGGAGCTGTTTTTT; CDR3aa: CATSRVYTGELFF
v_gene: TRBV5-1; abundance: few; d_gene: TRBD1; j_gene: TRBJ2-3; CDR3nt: TGCGCCAGCAGCATGCAGGGGGCTGGATCGGAAGATACGCAGTATTTT; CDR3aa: CASSMQGAGSEDTQYF
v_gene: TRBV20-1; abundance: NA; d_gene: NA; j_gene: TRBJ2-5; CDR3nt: TGCAGTGCTATAGGCAGGAGCCAAGAGACCCAGTACTTC; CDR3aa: CSAIGRSQETQYF
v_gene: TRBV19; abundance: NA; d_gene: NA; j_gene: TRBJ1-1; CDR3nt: TGTGCCAGTAGTATTGACAGGAAAGCTTTCTTT; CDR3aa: CASSIDRKAFF
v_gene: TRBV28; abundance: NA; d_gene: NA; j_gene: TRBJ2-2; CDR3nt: TGTGCCAGCAGTCCACCGGACCGTCCCACCGGGGAGCTGTTTTTT; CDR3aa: CASSPPDRPTGELFF
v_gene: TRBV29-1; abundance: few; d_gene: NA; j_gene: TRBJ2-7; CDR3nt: TGCAGCGTTGTGTGGGGGCCCTACGAGCAGTACTTC; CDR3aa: CSVVWGPYEQYF
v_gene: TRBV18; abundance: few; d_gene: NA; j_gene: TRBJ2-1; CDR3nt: TGTGCCAGCTCACCACGACCCGCCTCCTACAATGAGCAGTTCTTC; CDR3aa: CASSPRPASYNEQFF
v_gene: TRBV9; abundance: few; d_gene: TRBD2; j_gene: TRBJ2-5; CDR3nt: TGTGCCAGCAGCGCGGGACTAGCGGGAGTGTTCCAAGAGACCCAGTACTTC; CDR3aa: CASSAGLAGVFQETQYF
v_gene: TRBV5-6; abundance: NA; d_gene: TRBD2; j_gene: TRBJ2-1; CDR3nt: TGTGCCAGCAGCCTCTCCGGGAGGCAGCAGTTCTTC; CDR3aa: CASSLSGRQQFF
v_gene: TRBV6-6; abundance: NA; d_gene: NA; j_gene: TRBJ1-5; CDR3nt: TGTGCCAGCAGTTACTCGGGGGAATACCGGCATTTT; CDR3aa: CASSYSGEYRHF
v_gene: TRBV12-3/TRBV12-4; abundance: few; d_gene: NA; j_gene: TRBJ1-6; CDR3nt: TGTGCCAGCAGTTCCCCTTCTGGGGGCAATTCACCCCTCCACTTT; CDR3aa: CASSSPSGGNSPLHF
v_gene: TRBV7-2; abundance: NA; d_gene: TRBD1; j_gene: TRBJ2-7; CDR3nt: TGTGCCAGCAGCCAAAGGGACAGTTTCTACGAGCAGTACTTC; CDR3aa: CASSQRDSFYEQYF
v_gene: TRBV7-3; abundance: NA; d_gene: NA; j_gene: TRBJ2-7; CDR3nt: TGTGCCAGCAGCCTCTATTTCTGCGAGCAGTACTTC; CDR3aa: CASSLYFCEQYF
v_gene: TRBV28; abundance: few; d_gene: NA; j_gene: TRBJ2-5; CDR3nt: TGTGCCAGCAGACAAAGCGGAGTCCTGAAGACCCAGTACTTC; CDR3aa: CASRQSGVLKTQYF
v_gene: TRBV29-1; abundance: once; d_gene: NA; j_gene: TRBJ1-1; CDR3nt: TGCAGCTCATTGGATGTAGAAGCTTTCTTT; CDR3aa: CSSLDVEAFF
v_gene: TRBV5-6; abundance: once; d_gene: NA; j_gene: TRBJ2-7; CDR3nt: TGTGCCAGCAGCGAGTCAGCCTACGAGCAGTACTTC; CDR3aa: CASSESAYEQYF
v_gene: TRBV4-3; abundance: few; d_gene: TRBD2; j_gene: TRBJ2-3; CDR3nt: TGCGCCAGCACCCAAATGCAAGCGGGAGGCACAGATACGCAGTATTTT; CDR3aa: CASTQMQAGGTDTQYF
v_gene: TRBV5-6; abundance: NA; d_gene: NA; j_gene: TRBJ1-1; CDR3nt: TGTGCCAGCAGCCGACAGGTCTGGACTGAAGCTTTCTTT; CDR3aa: CASSRQVWTEAFF
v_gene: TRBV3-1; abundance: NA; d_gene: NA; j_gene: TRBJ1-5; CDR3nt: TGTGCCAGCAGCCAAGATTTTGACACATATCAGCCCCAGCATTTT; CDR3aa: CASSQDFDTYQPQHF
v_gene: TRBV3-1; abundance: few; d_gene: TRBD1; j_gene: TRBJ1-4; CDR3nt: TGTGCCAGCAGGCGACAGGGAGAAGAAAAACTGTTTTTT; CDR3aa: CASRRQGEEKLFF
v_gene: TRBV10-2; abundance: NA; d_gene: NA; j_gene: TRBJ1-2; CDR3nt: TGCGCCAGCAGTGCTGCAGCCTATGGCTACACCTTC; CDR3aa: CASSAAAYGYTF
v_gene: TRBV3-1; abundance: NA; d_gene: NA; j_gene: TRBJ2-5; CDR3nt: TGTGCCAGCAGCCACGGAGGGGTCGGGGAGACCCAGTACTTC; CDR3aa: CASSHGGVGETQYF
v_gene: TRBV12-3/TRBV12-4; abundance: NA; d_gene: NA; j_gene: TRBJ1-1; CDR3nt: TGTGCCAGTCAGCTCCGGGGTGTGAACACTGAAGCTTTCTTT; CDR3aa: CASQLRGVNTEAFF
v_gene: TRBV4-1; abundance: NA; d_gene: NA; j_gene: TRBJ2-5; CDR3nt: TGCGCCAGCAGCCAATTTGGGGGGACGGTTTCGGGCGAGACCCAGTACTTC; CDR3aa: CASSQFGGTVSGETQYF
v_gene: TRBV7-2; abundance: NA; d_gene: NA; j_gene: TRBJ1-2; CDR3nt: TGTGCCAGCAGCTTGACAGCATATGGCTACACCTTC; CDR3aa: CASSLTAYGYTF
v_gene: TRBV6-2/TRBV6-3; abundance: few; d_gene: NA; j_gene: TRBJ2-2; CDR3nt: TGTGCCAGCAGTCAACTAGCTGCGGACACCGGGGAGCTGTTTTTT; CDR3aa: CASSQLAADTGELFF
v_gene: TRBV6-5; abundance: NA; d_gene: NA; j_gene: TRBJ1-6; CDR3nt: TGTGCCAGCGGAACAGGCGATTCACCCCTCCACTTT; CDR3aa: CASGTGDSPLHF
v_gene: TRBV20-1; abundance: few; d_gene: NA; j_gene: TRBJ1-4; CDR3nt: TGCAGTGCTACAGACGGGAATGAAAAACTGTTTTTT; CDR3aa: CSATDGNEKLFF
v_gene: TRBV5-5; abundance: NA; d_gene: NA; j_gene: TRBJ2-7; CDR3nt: TGTGCCAGCAGCTTGGACAGTCGCGAGCAGTACTTC; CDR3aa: CASSLDSREQYF
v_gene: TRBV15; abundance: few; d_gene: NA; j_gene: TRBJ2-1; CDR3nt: TGTGCCACCAGCAGAGTGCGGGACGCATACAATGAGCAGTTCTTC; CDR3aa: CATSRVRDAYNEQFF
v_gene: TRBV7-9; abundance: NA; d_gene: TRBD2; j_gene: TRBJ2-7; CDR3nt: TGTGCCAGCAGCAAACTAGCGGGAGAGGTGAGCGAGCAGTACTTC; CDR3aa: CASSKLAGEVSEQYF
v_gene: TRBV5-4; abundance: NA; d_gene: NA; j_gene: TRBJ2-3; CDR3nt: TGTGCCAGCAGTATGTTGGGTTATACGCAGTATTTT; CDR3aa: CASSMLGYTQYF
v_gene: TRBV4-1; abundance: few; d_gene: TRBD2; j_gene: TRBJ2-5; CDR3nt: TGCGCCAGCAGCCAAGTTGGGACTAGAGGAGAGACCCAGTACTTC; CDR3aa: CASSQVGTRGETQYF
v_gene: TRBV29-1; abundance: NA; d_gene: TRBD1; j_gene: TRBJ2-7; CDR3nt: TGCAGCGTTGTGGCAGGGGGCCGCGAGCAGTACTTC; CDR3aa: CSVVAGGREQYF
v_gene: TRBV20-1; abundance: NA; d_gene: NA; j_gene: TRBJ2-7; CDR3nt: TGCAGTGCTAGGGGCCGTACGGACTACGAGCAGTACTTC; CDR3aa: CSARGRTDYEQYF
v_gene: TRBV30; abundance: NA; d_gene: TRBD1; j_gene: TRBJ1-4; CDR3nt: TGTGCCTGGAGTACTTGGACAGGGGAAAAACTGTTTTTT; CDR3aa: CAWSTWTGEKLFF
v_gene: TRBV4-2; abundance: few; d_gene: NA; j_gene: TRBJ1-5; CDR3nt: TGTGCCAGCAGCCAAGTTGGGGGAGGCGGCAATCAGCCCCAGCATTTT; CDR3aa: CASSQVGGGGNQPQHF
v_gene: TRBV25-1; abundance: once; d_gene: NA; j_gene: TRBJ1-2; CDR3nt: TGTGCCAGCAGTGAATATGGGGAGATAAACTATGGCTACACCTTC; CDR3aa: CASSEYGEINYGYTF
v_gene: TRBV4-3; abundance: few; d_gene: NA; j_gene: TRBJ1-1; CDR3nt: TGCGCCAGCAGCCGGTACCGGGAGAACACTGAAGCTTTCTTT; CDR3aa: CASSRYRENTEAFF
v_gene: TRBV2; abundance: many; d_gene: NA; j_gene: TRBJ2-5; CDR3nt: TGTGCCAGCAGTGAGGGACGAAGGGAAAGGACCCAGTACTTC; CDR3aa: CASSEGRRERTQYF
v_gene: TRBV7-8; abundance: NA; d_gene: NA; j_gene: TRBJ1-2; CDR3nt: TGTGCCAGCACCACACATGGAAGGGGCGCAGACGGCTATGGCTACACCTTC; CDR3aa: CASTTHGRGADGYGYTF
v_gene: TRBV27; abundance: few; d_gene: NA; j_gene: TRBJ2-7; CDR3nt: TGTGCCAGCAGACAGGGCTTAGCGAGCCCTTACGAGCAGTACTTC; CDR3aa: CASRQGLASPYEQYF
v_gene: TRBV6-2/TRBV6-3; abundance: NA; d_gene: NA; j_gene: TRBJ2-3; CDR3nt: TGTGCCAGCAGCCCATCCGGCCCTTGGGATACGCAGTATTTT; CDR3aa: CASSPSGPWDTQYF